This TCR beta chain was sequenced for a study of cytomegalovirus exposure and HLA in healthy donors. The CDR3 is 16 amino acids. The germline V gene has CDR1 SGHRS and CDR2 YFSETQ. The ends were cut back, 1 base at V and 5 bases at J, with 18 bases in the middle. General observations from the study: V segments that were indistinguishable, TRBV6-2 and TRBV6-3 among them, were omitted from analysis. Most sequenced TCRs were rare (though some public TCRs occurred in many donors).

In the case of this clone: Its antigen is undetermined.

Primers: 60 Vbeta forward and 13 Jbeta reverse. Data came from immunoSEQ multiplex PCR; TCRdb stores just in-frame clones and leaves some out. The data show some 150,000 clones, around nine tenths seen once. The source is a woman in her twenties or thirties in good health and CMV-seronegative. The material sequenced was PBMCs. The chain couples TRBV5-1 to TRBJ2-5; no firm D call. CDR3 sequence: CASSLRRSEVTETQYF. The CDR3 DNA reads as TGCGCCAGCAGCTTGCGGCGCAGTGAGGTAACTGAGACCCAGTACTTC. Filled out from reference TRBV5-1 and TRBJ2-5, the complete variable domain reads KAGVTQTPRYLIKTRGQQVTLSCSPISGHRSVSWYQQTPGQGLQFLFEYFSETQRNKGNFPGRFSGRQFSNSRSEMNVSTLELGDSALYLCASSLRRSEVTETQYFGPGTRLLVL.